Each of the 29 T cell receptor beta chains below was sequenced from the same sample in a study of control samples from healthy donors and cancer patients. This table comes from immunoSEQ multiplex PCR, and its TCRdb copy is limited to in-frame clones, with some not included. The sample lists approximately 140,000 clones; around 94% were seen once. Sequencing was performed on blood. The receptor set was obtained from a man aged 35 to 55 in good health.

The CDR3 nucleotides are TGTGCCATCAGTCCAGGGGGCCCCGAAGCTTTCTTT. It codes for CAISPGGPEAFF. The chain carries TRBV10-3 and TRBJ1-1, with 8 bases lining up with TRBD1. Per the germline V gene, CDR1 is ENHRY and CDR2 is SYGVKD. The CDR3 runs to 12 residues. V shed 5 bases and J 8 bases; nucleotides not matched to a gene: 4.

The chain combines TRBV5-1 with TRBJ2-7; D may be TRBD1 (6 bases). With 5 bases removed from V and 3 bases from J, the gap between germline ends came to 6 bases. This CDR3 has 11 residues. CDR1 and CDR2 (germline): SGHRS, YFSETQ. CDR3 sequence reads: CASRTGYEQYF. The CDR3 DNA sequence: TGCGCCAGCAGGACAGGCTACGAGCAGTACTTC.

This clone was counted a single time. This chain connects TRBV6-1 to TRBJ1-4; TRBD1 might be the D (5 bases). CDR1 and CDR2 (germline): MNHNS, SASEGT. The CDR3 has 14 residues. Trimming stripped 3 bases from V and 2 bases from J, with 7 bases between. This chain's CDR3 is CASSEGTTNEKLFF. CDR3 coding DNA: TGTGCCAGCAGTGAGGGGACGACTAATGAAAAACTGTTTTTT.

The chain uses TRBV7-9 and TRBJ2-2; the match to TRBD1 covers 11 bases. The CDR3 is made up of 17 amino acids. Germline V gene sequence: CDR1 SEHNR, CDR2 FQNEAQ (reference sequence). The trim removed 3 bases at V and 3 bases at J, leaving 6 bases unmatched. Here the CDR3 reads CASSFVGDRGYTGELFF. Here the CDR3 DNA reads TGTGCCAGCAGCTTTGTAGGGGACAGGGGGTACACCGGGGAGCTGTTTTTT.

The CDR3 bases are TGTGCCAGCAGCTTGTATCTTCAGCCCCAGCATTTT. Protein product: CASSLYLQPQHF. V is TRBV7-6 and J is TRBJ1-5; D uncertain. V was cut by 3 bases and J by 6 bases, with 6 bases left in between. CDR3 size: 12 residues. Germline CDR1 reads SGHVS; CDR2 reads FNYEAQ.

The J gene is TRBJ1-6, the V gene TRBV19; D unresolved. The germline CDR1 and CDR2 sequences are LNHDA and SQIVND (reference sequence). This CDR3 spans 16 amino acids. V gave up 3 bases and J gave up 5 bases, with 14 bases separating them. CDR3 protein: CASSMNSGDNNSPLHF. The CDR3 nucleotides read TGTGCCAGTAGTATGAATTCCGGGGATAATAATTCACCCCTCCACTTT.

The rearrangement joins TRBV7-6 to TRBJ1-6; the match to TRBD1 covers 9 bases. CDR1 is SGHVS, CDR2 FNYEAQ, per germline. V gave up 5 bases and J gave up 9 bases; unmatched junction bases: 11. The CDR3 runs 16 residues. The CDR3 loop is CASSRGPGQGISPLHF. The CDR3 DNA sequence: TGTGCCAGCAGCAGGGGGCCGGGACAGGGTATTTCACCCCTCCACTTT.

This clone came up once. This chain connects TRBV4-3 to TRBJ1-5; D is ambiguous. This CDR3 is built from 15 residues. The V end lost 0 bases, the J end lost 2 bases, and 8 bases lay between the germline ends. CDR1 is LGHNA and CDR2 is YSLEER in the germline V gene. The CDR3 sequence: CASSQDEEGNQPQHF. DNA for the CDR3: TGCGCCAGCAGCCAAGATGAAGAGGGCAATCAGCCCCAGCATTTT.

This sequence joins TRBV10-3 and TRBJ2-5; the D gene is possibly TRBD1 (6 bases). Trimming stripped 10 bases from V and 3 bases from J, with 15 bases between. Germline V gene sequence: CDR1 ENHRY, CDR2 SYGVKD. The CDR3 loop spans 13 amino acids. The CDR3: CASNTGLEETQYF. The CDR3 DNA is TGTGCCAGCAATACAGGGTTAGAAGAGACCCAGTACTTC.

The CDR3 here is CASSAPTGYEQYF. Written as DNA, the CDR3 is TGTGCCAGCAGCGCCCCGACAGGCTACGAGCAGTACTTC. This rearrangement joins TRBV9 to TRBJ2-7, with a tentative D call TRBD1 (6 bases). The ends were cut back, 3 bases at V and 3 bases at J, with 10 bases in the middle. CDR1 and CDR2 from the germline V gene are SGDLS and YYNGEE. The CDR3 sequence is 13 residues long.

As DNA, the CDR3 is TGCGCCAGCAGCCAAGATATTCCGTACACTGAAGCTTTCTTT. Translating it yields CASSQDIPYTEAFF. The gene calls are TRBV4-1 and TRBJ1-1; D unresolved. The CDR3 is 14 residues long. V lost 0 bases, J lost 3 bases, and 8 bases lay in between. CDR1 is MGHRA and CDR2 is YSYEKL in the germline V gene.

This chain uses TRBV27 with TRBJ2-1, with 16 bases fitting TRBD2. Trimming at V came to 6 bases and at J to 1 base, leaving 3 bases not matched to a gene. CDR1 is MNHEY, CDR2 SMNVEV, per germline (reference sequence). CDR3 length: 17 residues. The DNA of the CDR3 is TGTGCCAGCAGGGGACTAGCGGGAGGGGGTTCCTACAATGAGCAGTTCTTC. Translated, it gives CASRGLAGGGSYNEQFF.

The V and J genes are TRBV15 and TRBJ1-2; 7 bases align to TRBD1. The CDR3 is 15 amino acids. V trimming: 4 bases; J trimming: 6 bases; junction bases outside the gene matches: 11. Germline CDR1 LNHNV, CDR2 YYDKDF (reference sequence). CDR3 DNA sequence: TGTGCCACCAGCACCCCTGGGTCAGGGGGAAATGGCTACACCTTC. Residues: CATSTPGSGGNGYTF.

The chain couples TRBV12-3 or TRBV12-4 to TRBJ1-1, with 9 bases that match TRBD1. The CDR3 loop spans 13 amino acids. The J segment lost 11 bases and the V segment lost 5 bases, leaving 9 bases of the junction unmatched. The DNA for the CDR3 is TGTGCCAGCAGTCTGGGACAGGGTGTTACTGCTTTCTTT. Translation gives CASSLGQGVTAFF.

The rearrangement uses TRBV2 and TRBJ2-2; D could derive from TRBD1 or TRBD2 (5 bases each). In germline, CDR1 is SNHLY, CDR2 FYNNEI. CDR3 length: 15 amino acids. Trimming cost V 6 bases and J 0 bases, with 11 bases left between them. CDR3 residues: CASRTRGSNTGELFF. DNA for the CDR3: TGTGCCAGCAGGACTCGGGGCTCGAACACCGGGGAGCTGTTTTTT.

In this sample, this clone turned up a few times. The V and J genes are TRBV12-5 and TRBJ1-5, with D uncertain. This CDR3 spans 16 amino acids. Trimming cost V 2 bases and J 4 bases, with 15 bases left between them. Germline V gene sequence: CDR1 LGHNT, CDR2 FRNRAP. CDR3 nucleotide sequence: TGTGCTAGTGGTTTGCTTGGCGGTTCACGGAATCAGCCCCAGCATTTT. It translates to CASGLLGGSRNQPQHF. Full variable domain (remainder filled in from reference TRBV12-5 and TRBJ1-5): DARVTQTPRHKVTEMGQEVTMRCQPILGHNTVFWYRQTMMQGLELLAYFRNRAPLDDSGMPKDRFSAEMPDATLATLKIQPSEPRDSAVYFCASGLLGGSRNQPQHFGDGTRLSIL.

This clone was found once. The chain uses TRBV11-2 and TRBJ2-7, with no clear D. CDR1 is SGHAT, CDR2 FQNNGV, per germline. The CDR3 has 16 amino acids. V lost 3 bases, J lost 0 bases, and 15 bases lay in between. The DNA of the CDR3 is TGTGCCAGCAGCTTTTCGGGCAGTAAAATCTCCTACGAGCAGTACTTC. Its protein product is CASSFSGSKISYEQYF.

In this sample, this clone turned up once. The J gene is TRBJ2-7, the V gene TRBV10-1; 7 bases align to TRBD2. V lost 2 bases, J lost 3 bases, and 13 bases stayed unmatched. The germline V gene encodes CDR1 WNHNN and CDR2 SYGVQD (reference sequence). This CDR3 spans 17 amino acids. The CDR3 DNA follows: TGCGCCAGCAGTGAGCCCCGAGACGAGCGGGACGACTACGAGCAGTACTTC. Protein product: CASSEPRDERDDYEQYF.

The rearrangement uses TRBV5-4 and TRBJ2-3; D call uncertain. This CDR3 is 13 amino acids long. Per germline, CDR1 SGHNT and CDR2 YYREEE (reference sequence). Trimming stripped 6 bases from V and 6 bases from J, with 14 bases between. The CDR3 here is CASTTPRSDTQYF. In DNA form, the CDR3 reads TGTGCCAGCACCACCCCTCGTAGTGATACGCAGTATTTT.

The V call is TRBV12-3 or TRBV12-4, the J call TRBJ2-5, with D uncertain. The CDR3 contains 12 residues. The ends were cut back, 2 bases at V and 4 bases at J, with 5 bases in the middle. CDR3 bases: TGTGCCAGCAGTTTACGGATAGAGACCCAGTACTTC. Translating it yields CASSLRIETQYF.

The J gene is TRBJ1-5, the V gene TRBV2, with D uncertain. The ends were cut back, 7 bases at V and 2 bases at J, with 6 bases in the middle. The germline gives CDR1 SNHLY, CDR2 FYNNEI. There are 12 residues in the CDR3. The CDR3 DNA sequence: TGTGCCAGCAAGGAGGGCAATCAGCCCCAGCATTTT. Translation: CASKEGNQPQHF. Supplemented by reference TRBV2 and TRBJ1-5, the full variable domain reads EPEVTQTPSHQVTQMGQEVILRCVPISNHLYFYWYRQILGQKVEFLVSFYNNEISEKSEIFDDQFSVERPDGSNFTLKIRSTKLEDSAMYFCASKEGNQPQHFGDGTRLSIL.

The chain couples TRBV5-5 to TRBJ2-5, with 14 bases that match TRBD2. The CDR3 runs 16 residues. J lost 2 bases, V lost 2 bases, and 2 bases had no gene match. Germline V CDR1 and CDR2: SGHKS, YYEKEE (reference sequence). CDR3 sequence reads: CASSFGLAGGQETQYF. CDR3 coding DNA: TGTGCCAGCAGCTTCGGACTAGCGGGGGGTCAAGAGACCCAGTACTTC.

This clone was counted a single time. V gene TRBV24-1 combines with J gene TRBJ2-1; 10 positions match TRBD2. The CDR3 contains 16 residues. The J segment lost 2 bases and the V segment lost 4 bases, leaving 4 bases of the junction unmatched. Germline lookup yields CDR1 KGHDR and CDR2 SFDVKD. The CDR3, as DNA: TGTGCCACCAGTGAGTCCGGGACTAGCGCCTACAATGAGCAGTTCTTC. Translation: CATSESGTSAYNEQFF.

This chain links TRBV7-9 with TRBJ1-2; weak D call: TRBD1 (6 bases). The length of the CDR3 is 13 residues. Looked up from germline, CDR1 is SEHNR and CDR2 is FQNEAQ (reference sequence). Trimming cost V 5 bases and J 7 bases, with 14 bases left between them. This CDR3 reads CASSIGIGGGYTF. CDR3 DNA: TGTGCCAGCAGCATAGGAATAGGGGGTGGCTACACCTTC.

The chain recombines TRBV18 with TRBJ1-2; no definite D call. Per germline, CDR1 KGHSH and CDR2 LQKENI. Trimming shortened V by 3 bases and J by 0 bases, and 2 bases separated the two germline ends. The CDR3 spans 12 residues. CDR3 region: CASSPPNYGYTF. The CDR3 DNA reads as TGTGCCAGCTCACCGCCTAACTATGGCTACACCTTC.

This clone was seen a single time. The chain has TRBV6-5 and TRBJ1-2, with D possibly being TRBD1 (6 bases). CDR1 and CDR2 from the germline V gene are MNHEY and SVGAGI. The CDR3 spans 15 residues. Trimming stripped 1 base from V and 10 bases from J, with 19 bases between. The CDR3 DNA reads TGTGCCAGCAGTTACTTCGGCGGGAGGGGGGCAGACTACACCTTC. Translating gives CASSYFGGRGADYTF.

The rearrangement uses TRBV29-1 and TRBJ2-3, with 11 bases that match TRBD2. The CDR3 length is 15 residues. Germline-derived CDR1 and CDR2 are SQVTM and ANQGSEA. V lost 7 bases, J lost 1 base, and 7 bases stayed unmatched. The CDR3 loop is CSAKLAGVRTDTQYF. CDR3 nucleotides: TGCAGCGCCAAACTAGCGGGAGTTCGCACAGATACGCAGTATTTT.

The rearrangement uses TRBV7-8 and TRBJ2-3; TRBD2 matches at 12 bases. Germline values: CDR1 SGHVS, CDR2 FQNEAQ. With V trimmed by 5 bases and J by 5 bases, 8 bases remained unmatched. The CDR3 has 16 amino acids. The CDR3 DNA reads TGTGCCAGCAGCATAAACCAACTAGCGGGGGGAGATACGCAGTATTTT. It codes for CASSINQLAGGDTQYF.

The rearrangement links TRBV27 to TRBJ1-6, with D possibly being TRBD1 (5 bases). The CDR3 is made up of 14 amino acids. Trimming removed 5 bases from V and 9 bases from J, with 14 bases in between. Per the germline V gene, CDR1 is MNHEY and CDR2 is SMNVEV (reference sequence). The CDR3 sequence is CASSPGIESSPLHF. The CDR3 DNA reads as TGTGCCAGCAGTCCAGGGATTGAGTCTTCACCCCTCCACTTT.